This T cell receptor beta chain was sequenced for a study of blood T cells in healthy people across ages (dated by TCRdb to the mid-2010s). Study-wide context: In model experiments, template switching captured about one uniquely barcoded TCR beta cDNA molecule for every two T cells. Donors were grouped into four age groups: young (average about 15 years), middle-aged (roughly 40), aged (about 60) and long-lived (about 89). Donors of different ages were randomly distributed across sequencing lanes to avoid experimental bias. The study measured age-related changes in TCR beta repertoire diversity using deep sequencing normalized with unique cDNA molecular identifiers. Two additional independent replicas of 1 million unique cDNA reads from the same blood draw were analyzed for two donors (one aged 18 to 29 and one aged 80 or older). Results and caveats for the whole study, not just this receptor: As age increased, observed TCR beta diversity per million T cells dropped in a roughly linear way, and a significant reduction was already evident by age roughly 36. Compared with the aged group, more naive CD4+ T cells, fewer expanded clones and increased TCR diversity were shown by the long-lived group, suggesting age selection. Conclusive comparison of naive and antigen-experienced compartments was prevented by the profiling of bulk unsorted PBMCs. There was a strong correlation between observed TCR beta diversity and the percentage of naive T cells measured by flow cytometry. The CMV infection status of donors was not known, potentially confounding age-related changes in expanded clonotypes. Estimates of total diversity from one million sequenced T cells were regarded as lower bounds and underestimates.

V is cut by 1 base and J by 12 bases, and the space between the germline ends is 10 bases. The germline V gene encodes CDR1 SQVTM and CDR2 ANQGSEA. Its CDR3 holds 11 amino acids, cysteine through phenylalanine. Left in the record is the CDR3 DNA by itself, 33 bases read in frame from the first base. The library was prepared using 5' RACE. TCRdb names Illumina HiSeq 2500 as the instrument used. A second PCR of about 7 to 12 cycles was run with a J-beta primer mix and a sample-barcoded 5' primer. Each TCR beta cDNA molecule received a unique molecular identifier from a template-switch 5' adaptor carrying 12 random nucleotides. Each sample yielded at least 2.5 million CDR3-containing paired-end reads. The Mint cDNA synthesis kit, primed by a TRBC-specific oligonucleotide, was used to synthesize first-strand cDNA from all RNA. All cDNA was treated with uracil-DNA glycosylase and then went through a first 18-cycle PCR with the universal primers M1SS and BC2_uni_R. Turning to the authors' computational methods: Each sample was normalized by randomly selecting 1 million high-quality reads, each carrying a distinct molecular identifier. Reads with shared molecular identifiers were discarded instead of being binned into consensus sequences. MiTCR, run with a Q25 quality threshold and the strictest error-elimination algorithm, handled CDR3 identification, clonotype clustering and error correction. Lower-bound total TCR beta diversity was estimated with a nonparametric unseen species model using Euler transformation. TCRdb redid the processing of the public reads, applying fastp at Q25 and MiXCR, and retained in-frame beta chains. Entries that share a CDR3 protein sequence are merged under the most common genes and DNA. The V and J calls come from TCRdb's annotation, not from the publication. Within this sample are more than 550,000 distinct CDR3 sequences, with 20% to 25% of them counted one time only. About 22% of the sample is in the top ten clones.

This clonotype was observed a handful of times. The target of this receptor is not known. No quality values exist for individual bases; no much larger clone is one base distant. Donors were about 36 systemically healthy Caucasian individuals from Russia aged roughly 6 to 100 years. About 10 milliliters of peripheral blood were drawn from each donor into EDTA-treated Vacutainer tubes. PBMCs were isolated by Ficoll-Paque density-gradient centrifugation, with at least 6 million obtained per sample. Total RNA was extracted from PBMCs with Trizol reagent, with at least 5.5 micrograms obtained per sample. For every donor, flow cytometry on a PBMC aliquot measured the percentage of naive CD45RAhigh/CD27high T cells.

This chain joins TRBV29-1 to TRBJ2-1; there is no confident call for the D gene. Sequenced material: blood. The receptor was isolated from a man between 65 and 85 years old in good health. The CDR3 region has the sequence CSVEGLKGQFF. The nucleotides are TGCAGCGTTGAAGGGTTGAAGGGGCAGTTCTTC.